This TCR beta chain stems from a study of vaccination and CD4 T cells after COVID-19. As for the study in general: For each participant, vaccination comprised two doses of either the BNT162b2 or the mRNA-1273 vaccine. Findings and limits, study-wide: Clonotypes reactive to SARS-CoV-2 had a median that went up from 21 to 38, but not significantly.

About this clonotype itself: Its target is unknown.

The assay that was used to sequence DNA from cultured CD4+ T cells was the Oncomine TCR Beta short-read assay. Via MiXCR, TCRdb re-called the PCR reads, giving one row per CDR3 protein. This table has around 15,000 distinct CDR3 sequences, about 56% appearing once. Treatment specified: 10-day PBMC culture with coronavirus spike peptide pools or control peptides (ViraFEST assay). This receptor was obtained from a human donor who had recovered from COVID-19. The sample was CD4+ T cells from blood, cultured in vitro, taken before SARS-CoV-2 vaccination.

The CDR3 region has the DNA TGTGCCAGCAGCAAGGGACTAGCGGGAGGCACAGATACGCAGTATTTT. As protein: CASSKGLAGGTDTQYF. J is TRBJ2-3 and V is TRBV21-1; TRBD2, the table's D call, was not compared with the DNA. TRBV21-1 is flagged as a pseudogene. The CDR3 is 16 residues long.